This TCR beta chain emerged from a study of PD-1 blockade in classical Hodgkin lymphoma. Findings of the study overall: Prior therapy or disease activity may underlie the repertoire differences, whose causes remain undefined. Patients who began taking nivolumab under 1 year after ASCT were left out. Whereas CD4+ TCR diversity had risen significantly by C4D1, CD8+ TCR diversity had not. The baseline diversity of complete responders showed similarity to that of newly diagnosed patients.

This clone was recorded once. Its matching antigen is unknown. Data came from immunoSEQ multiplex PCR; TCRdb stores just in-frame clones and leaves some out. The sample carries about 47,000 clones, about 80% recorded once. Stated time point: cycle 4 day 1 (C4D1), after less than 7 weeks of nivolumab. The patients all showed relapse after autologous stem cell transplantation, while their brentuximab vedotin exposure varied. CDR1 LNHDA and CDR2 SQIVND come from the germline V gene (reference sequence). The CDR3 length is 13 residues. V dropped 4 bases and J dropped 8; count of bases not matched to a gene: 7.

This chain connects TRBV19 to TRBJ1-2; 7 nucleotides line up with TRBD1. The sample consisted of peripheral blood mononuclear cells (PBMCs), taken before the fourth cycle of nivolumab. The source of this sequence is a human donor with classical Hodgkin lymphoma. The CDR3 spells CASSTGGGRGYTF. CDR3 in DNA: TGTGCCAGTAGTACCGGAGGGGGCCGCGGCTACACCTTC.